The 4 T cell receptor beta chains below all came from one sample that was sequenced in a study of T cells in Graves' hyperthyroidism and ophthalmopathy. RNA transcripts provided the source from which TCR beta CDR3 regions were amplified. The TCR CDR3 was amplified in a first-round RT-PCR using the HTBI primer set. TCRdb independently ran MiXCR on the multiplex PCR reads; one entry per CDR3 protein. This table holds a few hundred thousand distinct CDR3 sequences, roughly 19% found once. The sequencing input was blood. Source of these receptors: a woman under 30 with Graves' hyperthyroidism.

This clonotype was detected ten times or more. J is TRBJ1-5 and V is TRBV10-3, with a possible D match to TRBD1 (5 bases). Trimming took off 2 bases at V and 4 bases at J, with 6 bases between the two ends. The CDR3 spans 13 residues. The germline CDR1 and CDR2 sequences are ENHRY and SYGVKD. The CDR3 DNA reads TGTGCCATCAGTGAGGGGGGAAATCAGCCCCAGCATTTT. This encodes CAISEGGNQPQHF.

This clonotype was observed at least ten times. The chain has TRBV10-2 and TRBJ2-5; 10 bases agree with TRBD2. Germline V gives CDR1 WSHSY, CDR2 SAAADI. The CDR3 consists of 15 residues. With 0 bases clipped from V and 4 bases from J, the junction kept 2 bases outside the gene matches. The CDR3 here is CASSESERGGETQYF. For the CDR3, the DNA is TGCGCCAGCAGTGAGTCCGAGCGGGGGGGAGAGACCCAGTACTTC.

This clonotype was detected ten times or more. CDR3 sequence (DNA): TGCGCCAGCAGCTTGGGCTGGGGCTACACCTTC. Protein product: CASSLGWGYTF. The chain employs TRBV5-1 and TRBJ1-2; no firm D call. This CDR3 has 11 residues. The V end was cut by 0 bases, the J end by 8 bases, with 5 bases between. The germline V gene encodes CDR1 SGHRS and CDR2 YFSETQ.

The rearrangement links TRBV6-2 or TRBV6-3 to TRBJ2-7; 8 bases match TRBD1. The CDR3 length is 13 residues. With V trimmed by 10 bases and J by 6 bases, 11 bases remained unmatched. Germline loops: CDR1 MNHEY, CDR2 SVGEGT. CDR3 DNA: TGTGCCACCACGGAATACACAGGGGGCGAGCAGTACTTC. Translated: CATTEYTGGEQYF.